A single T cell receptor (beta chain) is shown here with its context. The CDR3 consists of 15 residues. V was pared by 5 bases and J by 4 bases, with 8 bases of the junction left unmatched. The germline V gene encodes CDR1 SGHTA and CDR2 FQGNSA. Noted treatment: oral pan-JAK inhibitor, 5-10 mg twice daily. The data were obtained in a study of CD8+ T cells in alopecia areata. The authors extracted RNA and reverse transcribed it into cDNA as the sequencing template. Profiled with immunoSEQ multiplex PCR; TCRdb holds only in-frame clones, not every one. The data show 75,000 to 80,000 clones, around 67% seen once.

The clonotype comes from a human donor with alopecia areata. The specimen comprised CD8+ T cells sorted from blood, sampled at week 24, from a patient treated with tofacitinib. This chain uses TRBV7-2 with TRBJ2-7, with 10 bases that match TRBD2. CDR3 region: CASSDSGGAPYEQYF. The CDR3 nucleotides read TGTGCCAGCAGCGACAGCGGGGGGGCCCCATACGAGCAGTACTTC.